The clone carrying this T cell receptor beta chain was picked up a small number of times. The antigen remains unidentified. This sample's time point: pre-sensitization, week 0. Treatment noted: therapeutic diphenylcyclopropenone sensitization with weekly scalp DPC. The starting material, unfractionated whole blood, was used for total RNA extraction. The source of the sample is a study of human T cells and chemical hapten exposure. General study points: No shift was seen in TCRs above 1 in 1000 frequency with DPC sensitization.

V lost 6 bases to trimming and J lost 1 base; unmatched junction nucleotides: 11. This CDR3 spans 17 amino acids. CDR1 and CDR2 (germline): DFQATT, SNEGSKA (reference sequence). Via MiXCR, TCRdb re-called the RACE reads, giving one row per CDR3 protein. The sample lists approximately 320,000 distinct CDR3 sequences, approximately 5.8% occurring once. The source is a woman younger than 30 with alopecia areata. Some clones in this sample may be carry-over from other donors' samples. The chain couples TRBV20-1 to TRBJ2-1, with 11 bases identical to TRBD2. Sequencing used whole blood, obtained in connection with sensitization to the hapten diphenylcyclopropenone (DPC). The CDR3: CSARPLLAGESYNEQFF. CDR3 sequence (DNA): TGCAGTGCCCGTCCCCTACTAGCGGGGGAGTCCTACAATGAGCAGTTCTTC.